This T cell receptor (beta chain) was identified in a study of identical twins. CDR3 size: 14 residues. Deletions cut 3 bases from V and 0 bases from J, with 9 bases between. The germline V gene encodes CDR1 SGHRS and CDR2 YFSETQ. Study findings and constraints: Twin-shared out-of-frame alpha sequences showed excess low generation probability.

Unique molecular identifiers were present on the cDNA, and a universal primer site came from template switching. MiXCR, run by TCRdb on the 5' RACE reads, gives a single entry per CDR3 protein. Among over 500,000 distinct CDR3 sequences, 20% to 25% were seen once, and the ten largest hold roughly 0.9%. Turning to this clonotype: Its antigen is currently unknown.

These same data were also listed under a study on T cells expressing NK-cell markers.

This receptor was taken from a young woman in good health. V gene TRBV5-1 combines with J gene TRBJ1-1; D is uncertain. The specimen was CD4+ T cells sorted from blood. The CDR3 reads CASSYRRMNTEAFF. CDR3 sequence (DNA): TGCGCCAGCAGCTACAGACGGATGAACACTGAAGCTTTCTTT. Looking up the rest from reference TRBV5-1 and TRBJ1-1 gives the full variable domain: KAGVTQTPRYLIKTRGQQVTLSCSPISGHRSVSWYQQTPGQGLQFLFEYFSETQRNKGNFPGRFSGRQFSNSRSEMNVSTLELGDSALYLCASSYRRMNTEAFFGQGTRLTVV.